This T cell receptor beta chain came from a study of blood T cell repertoires in COVID-19. Study background: The cDNA or gDNA used as material had been derived from T cells, B-cell-depleted T cells, or PBMCs.

This clone has only one observation. Seattle-derived patients entered the study during active infection and were followed longitudinally. In the original analysis: Estimates of nucleated cell counts were drawn from the amplification of reference gene primers. Libraries were prepared by immunoSEQ multiplex PCR; TCRdb keeps only in-frame clonotypes and omits some of them. V, J and clone size were drawn from that table, and D and trimming were deduced from the DNA. This sample has 250,000 to 300,000 clones; roughly nine tenths occur once, and the top ten carry approximately 12%. Germline V gene lookup returns CDR1 SGHVS and CDR2 FQNEAQ. This CDR3 comprises 13 residues. V shed 5 bases and J shed 4 bases, with 11 bases lying between them.

The chain has TRBV7-8 and TRBJ1-2; D possibly corresponds to TRBD1 (6 bases). The sequencing input was peripheral blood. This clonotype was obtained from a woman aged 25 to 39 with COVID-19, enrolled during active disease. The CDR3 region has the DNA TGTGCCAGCAGCCCACAGGGTCCCTATGGCTACACCTTC. Translation gives CASSPQGPYGYTF.